These 27 T cell receptor beta chains share one sample of origin, sequenced in a study of cytotoxic CD8 clonotypes in ibrutinib-treated CLL. Only in-frame clones appear in the TCRdb table, and some are missing; sequencing was by immunoSEQ multiplex PCR. The sample has tens of thousands of clones; 56% are singletons. The material was PBMCs, obtained after 24 months of ibrutinib treatment. Receptors were obtained from a human donor with chronic lymphocytic leukemia.

A few counts support this clone. The rearrangement uses TRBV5-1 and TRBJ1-6; maybe TRBD1 (6 bases). The CDR3 has 19 residues. Trimming left V 7 bases short and J 7 bases short, with 30 bases between. The germline CDR1 and CDR2 sequences are SGHRS and YFSETQ. The CDR3 loop is CASRDPSGTRPLWNSPLHF. CDR3 DNA: TGCGCCAGCCGAGACCCATCCGGGACACGTCCCCTTTGGAATTCACCCCTCCACTTT.

The rearrangement uses TRBV7-9 and TRBJ2-2, with D perhaps assigned TRBD1 or TRBD2 (5 bases each). Germline CDR1 SEHNR, CDR2 FQNEAQ (reference sequence). The CDR3 has 16 amino acids. The V end was cut by 2 bases, the J end by 0 bases, with 10 bases between. The CDR3 protein is CASSLSRGSNTGELFF. The CDR3 nucleotides read TGTGCCAGCAGCTTATCGAGGGGATCGAACACCGGGGAGCTGTTTTTT.

The chain couples TRBV5-1 to TRBJ1-1; D is unclear. V was clipped by 1 base and J by 0 bases, with 10 bases between them. CDR1 and CDR2 (germline): SGHRS, YFSETQ. The CDR3 totals 15 residues. In DNA form, the CDR3 reads TGCGCCAGCAGCTTGTCGGTCAGATTGAACACTGAAGCTTTCTTT. Encoded protein: CASSLSVRLNTEAFF.

This clone is labeled medium-sized. The V and J genes are TRBV2 and TRBJ2-2; D remains unclear. This CDR3 spans 15 amino acids. Germline CDR1 SNHLY, CDR2 FYNNEI. With 2 bases removed from V and 2 bases from J, the gap between germline ends came to 9 bases. CDR3: CASSEIEPNTGELFF. The CDR3 nucleotides are TGTGCCAGCAGTGAAATAGAGCCCAACACCGGGGAGCTGTTTTTT. Full variable domain (missing parts from reference TRBV2 and TRBJ2-2): EPEVTQTPSHQVTQMGQEVILRCVPISNHLYFYWYRQILGQKVEFLVSFYNNEISEKSEIFDDQFSVERPDGSNFTLKIRSTKLEDSAMYFCASSEIEPNTGELFFGEGSRLTVL.

The CDR3 is CASMGRGMNTEAFF. CDR3 DNA: TGTGCCAGTATGGGAAGGGGGATGAACACTGAAGCTTTCTTT. The chain uses TRBV19 and TRBJ1-1; weak D call: TRBD1 (6 bases). The germline V and J ends were trimmed by 7 bases and 0 bases, with 12 bases remaining between them. The CDR3 has 14 amino acids. Germline assignment: CDR1 LNHDA and CDR2 SQIVND (reference sequence).

This clone was seen a few times. A junction end diverges from the germline sequence, so it may reflect a read error. CDR3 DNA sequence: TGCGCCAGCAATCCCCAGGATGCCTACGAGCAGTACTTC. Translating gives CASNPQDAYEQYF. V is TRBV7-9 and J is TRBJ2-7; D call uncertain. CDR1 and CDR2 from the germline V gene are SEHNR and FQNEAQ (reference sequence). The CDR3 length is 13 residues.

By sample fraction, this clone is medium-sized. CDR3 protein: CASSQDAQGALWTEAFF. CDR3 sequence (DNA): TGCGCCAGCAGCCAAGATGCCCAGGGGGCTCTTTGGACTGAAGCTTTCTTT. The chain carries TRBV4-1 and TRBJ1-1; TRBD1 aligns across 8 bases. Unmatched junction bases numbered 11, after V lost 0 bases and J lost 5 bases. From germline, CDR1 is MGHRA and CDR2 YSYEKL. The CDR3 is 17 residues long.

The chain combines TRBV5-1 with TRBJ2-2; D is unclear. Between the trimmed V and J ends, which lost 2 bases and 7 bases, there was a span of 12 bases. This CDR3 is built from 14 residues. Germline values: CDR1 SGHRS, CDR2 YFSETQ. The CDR3 here is CASSLGPTGGELFF. The DNA of the CDR3 is TGCGCCAGCAGCTTAGGGCCGACGGGCGGGGAGCTGTTTTTT.

This chain uses TRBV7-2 with TRBJ2-1; 8 bases map to TRBD2. The CDR3 has 16 amino acids. In germline, CDR1 is SGHTA, CDR2 FQGNSA. The V and J ends lost 1 base and 4 bases, in that order; junction bases with no gene match: 6. CDR3 protein: CASSLVSGGLYNEQFF. The CDR3 DNA is TGTGCCAGCAGCTTAGTTTCGGGAGGGCTTTACAATGAGCAGTTCTTC.

The V and J genes are TRBV14 and TRBJ2-3; D not resolved. Germline V lookup: CDR1 SGHDN, CDR2 FVKESK. Trimming removed 0 bases from V and 8 bases from J, with 18 bases in between. CDR3 length: 16 residues. The CDR3 DNA is TGTGCCAGCAGCCAAGATTCGGTCAGGCGCAGTGTTACGCAGTATTTT. This sequence encodes CASSQDSVRRSVTQYF.

V gene TRBV5-1 combines with J gene TRBJ1-4; no clear D gene. There are 13 residues in the CDR3. Looked up from germline, CDR1 is SGHRS and CDR2 is YFSETQ. Trimming removed 0 bases from V and 8 bases from J, with 8 bases in between. For the CDR3, the DNA is TGCGCCAGCAGCTTGGCGGACCGCGAAAAACTGTTTTTT. It translates to CASSLADREKLFF.

The rearrangement joins TRBV7-2 to TRBJ1-1, with D uncertain. CDR1 and CDR2 (germline): SGHTA, FQGNSA. V lost 3 bases to trimming and J lost 3 bases, with 8 bases between them. The CDR3 loop spans 13 amino acids. This CDR3 reads CASSFPPHTEAFF. CDR3 bases: TGTGCCAGCAGCTTCCCGCCGCACACTGAAGCTTTCTTT. Full variable domain (outside the CDR3, taken from reference TRBV7-2 and TRBJ1-1): GAGVSQSPSNKVTEKGKDVELRCDPISGHTALYWYRQSLGQGLEFLIYFQGNSAPDKSGLPSDRFSAERTGGSVSTLTIQRTQQEDSAVYLCASSFPPHTEAFFGQGTRLTVV.

The chain couples TRBV6-1 to TRBJ2-7, with D possibly TRBD2 on 7 matching bases. Trimming took 0 bases from V and 3 from J, leaving 12 bases between them. The V gene's germline CDR1 is MNHNS and CDR2 SASEGT. The CDR3 is 15 amino acids. CDR3 DNA: TGTGCCAGCAGTGAAGCGCGGGGGCAGAGCTACGAGCAGTACGTC. It codes for CASSEARGQSYEQYV.

This clone was observed a few times. This chain links TRBV30 with TRBJ1-1, with D unclear. Germline V gives CDR1 GTSNPN, CDR2 SVGIG (reference sequence). V was shortened by 4 bases and J by 1 base, with 7 bases between the two germline ends. This CDR3 has 12 residues. The CDR3 nucleotides are TGTGCCTGGACCCCAAGGAACACTGAAGCTTTCTTT. This translates into CAWTPRNTEAFF.

This chain links TRBV6-5 with TRBJ1-5; 7 nucleotides match TRBD1. V dropped 6 bases and J dropped 3; count of bases not matched to a gene: 5. CDR1 is MNHEY, CDR2 SVGAGI, per germline. The CDR3 runs to 14 residues. The CDR3 DNA is TGTGCCAGCAGGGGGACAGACTACAATCAGCCCCAGCATTTT. Encoded protein: CASRGTDYNQPQHF.

This clone was found a few times. The chain has TRBV18 and TRBJ1-1; D unresolved. The germline V gene encodes CDR1 KGHSH and CDR2 LQKENI. The CDR3 has 14 amino acids. Trimming pared 3 bases from V and 2 bases from J, leaving 10 bases between. The CDR3 DNA follows: TGTGCCAGCTCACCCATTCGGCGCAACACTGAAGCTTTCTTT. Residues: CASSPIRRNTEAFF.

The rearrangement joins TRBV6-5 to TRBJ1-2; 9 bases align to TRBD1. CDR1 and CDR2 (germline): MNHEY, SVGAGI. The CDR3 contains 15 residues. J gave up 4 bases and V 6 bases, and 9 bases lay outside the gene matches. CDR3 coding DNA: TGTGCCAGCAGCCCTACAGGGGGCAAGAGCTATGGCTACACCTTC. Its translation: CASSPTGGKSYGYTF.

This chain joins TRBV7-6 and TRBJ2-1; D possibly corresponds to TRBD2 (5 bases). V shed 5 bases and J shed 7 bases, with 18 bases lying between them. The CDR3 runs 15 residues. Per the germline V gene, CDR1 is SGHVS and CDR2 is FNYEAQ. The CDR3 is CASSIGLTKPNEQFF. CDR3 DNA: TGTGCCAGCAGCATAGGACTTACGAAGCCGAATGAGCAGTTCTTC.

The rearrangement joins TRBV28 to TRBJ1-2; 7 nucleotides line up with TRBD1. Germline V CDR1 and CDR2: MDHEN, SYDVKM. CDR3 length: 14 amino acids. Trimming removed 1 base from V and 11 bases from J; junction bases left unmatched: 10. CDR3 nucleotide sequence: TGTGCCAGCAGTTTATCAGACAGGGCCACCCCTTACACCTTC. The encoded protein is CASSLSDRATPYTF.

Comment on this clone: As the CDR3 is not closed by the conserved phenylalanine or tryptophan, this likely results from a read error. No DNA is shown, since the ends of the CDR3 on it are uncertain; the CDR3 is the one TCRdb lists. This chain joins TRBV18 and TRBJ1-2. Germline V gene sequence: CDR1 KGHSH, CDR2 LQKENI. The CDR3 has 12 amino acids, counting both end residues. CDR3 in amino acids: CASSSTGRLPRV.

The chain is built from TRBV5-6 and TRBJ2-7; D possibly corresponds to TRBD2 (5 bases). Deletions cut 0 bases from V and 1 base from J, with 20 bases between. The CDR3 contains 18 residues. Germline V CDR1 and CDR2: SGHDT, YYEEEE. The CDR3 DNA sequence: TGTGCCAGCAGCTTGGAGGCAGCTAGCTGGTACGGATCCTACGAGCAGTACGTC. Amino acids: CASSLEAASWYGSYEQYV.

The CDR3 DNA reads as TGTGCCAGCAGCTTATGGGCAGGGGGCCTGTTCTACGAGCAGTACTTC. Protein product: CASSLWAGGLFYEQYF. The chain carries TRBV7-2 and TRBJ2-7; TRBD1 agrees at 8 bases. Germline V gene data show CDR1 as SGHTA and CDR2 as FQGNSA. This CDR3 comprises 16 residues. Trimming removed 2 bases from V and 3 bases from J; junction bases left unmatched: 9.

The chain uses TRBV19 and TRBJ2-5; D might be TRBD1 or TRBD2, each matching 5 bases. V was cut by 1 base and J by 7 bases, with 16 bases left in between. Germline V gene data show CDR1 as LNHDA and CDR2 as SQIVND (reference sequence). This CDR3 region has 15 residues. Here the CDR3 reads CASSIGGTGLRTQYF. The CDR3 DNA is TGTGCCAGTAGTATAGGGGGGACGGGGTTGAGGACCCAGTACTTC.

This clone was counted a single time. This chain uses TRBV21-1 with TRBJ2-7. TRBV21-1 is deemed a pseudogene. The CDR3 runs to 10 residues. CDR3 DNA sequence: TGTGCCAGCAGCAAGGGGGAGCAGTACTTC. Its protein product is CASSKGEQYF.

The V and J genes are TRBV7-8 and TRBJ2-5; D uncertain. Trimming left V 3 bases short and J 3 bases short, with 14 bases between. There are 15 residues in the CDR3. The germline V gene encodes CDR1 SGHVS and CDR2 FQNEAQ. CDR3 sequence: CASSLPPGSKETQYF. CDR3 nucleotides: TGTGCCAGCAGCTTGCCCCCGGGTTCCAAAGAGACCCAGTACTTC.

The chain is built from TRBV5-4 and TRBJ2-2; D unresolved. Germline assignment: CDR1 SGHNT and CDR2 YYREEE (reference sequence). The CDR3 covers 13 residues. V was pared by 4 bases and J by 0 bases, with 4 bases between. The CDR3 DNA reads TGTGCCAGCAGCGGCGCGAACACCGGGGAGCTGTTTTTT. Amino acids: CASSGANTGELFF.

This chain joins TRBV5-6 and TRBJ1-5; D is possibly TRBD1 (6 bases). Germline lookup yields CDR1 SGHDT and CDR2 YYEEEE. CDR3 length: 17 amino acids. V lost 4 bases and J lost 0, with 17 bases in between. Here the CDR3 DNA reads TGTGCCAGCAGCCGCTCTACGGACAGACTTAGCAATCAGCCCCAGCATTTT. The encoded protein is CASSRSTDRLSNQPQHF.